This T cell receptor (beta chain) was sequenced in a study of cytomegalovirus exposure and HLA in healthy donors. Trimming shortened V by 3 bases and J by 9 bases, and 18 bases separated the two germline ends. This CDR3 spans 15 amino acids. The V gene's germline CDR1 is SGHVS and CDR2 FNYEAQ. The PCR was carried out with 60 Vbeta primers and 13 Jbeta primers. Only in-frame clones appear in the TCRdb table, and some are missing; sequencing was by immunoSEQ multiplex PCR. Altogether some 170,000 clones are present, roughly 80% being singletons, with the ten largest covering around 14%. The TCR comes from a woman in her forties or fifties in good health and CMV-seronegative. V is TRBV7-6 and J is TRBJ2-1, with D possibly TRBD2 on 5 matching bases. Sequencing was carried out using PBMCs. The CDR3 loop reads CASSFSSRERSEQFF. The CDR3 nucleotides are TGTGCCAGCAGCTTCTCCTCGAGGGAGCGGAGTGAGCAGTTCTTC.